These 32 T cell receptor beta chains were all obtained from the same sample, sequenced in a study of T cell responses to AZD1222 COVID-19 vaccine. Libraries were prepared by immunoSEQ multiplex PCR; TCRdb keeps only in-frame clonotypes and omits some of them. The data contain fewer than 110,000 clones, over 80% of them singletons. Sequenced material: peripheral blood, taken on day 0 of AZD1222 vaccination. Receptor source: an adult in good health.

The chain links TRBV10-2 to TRBJ2-1, with TRBD1 matching over 10 bases. CDR3 length: 17 amino acids. CDR1 WSHSY and CDR2 SAAADI come from the germline V gene. J was trimmed by 4 bases and V by 5 bases; bases with no gene match: 11. The CDR3 DNA follows: TGCGCCAGCAGTAAAATTCGACAGGGGGCGCCTTACAATGAGCAGTTCTTC. The encoded protein is CASSKIRQGAPYNEQFF.

The gene calls are TRBV3-1 (or the pseudogene TRBV3-2) and TRBJ2-7; D may match TRBD1 or TRBD2 (5 bases each). The CDR3 covers 14 residues. The germline gives CDR1 LGHDT, CDR2 YNNKEL (reference sequence). The germline V and J ends were trimmed by 1 base and 2 bases, with 9 bases remaining between them. The CDR3 region is CASSQGRGTYEQYF. CDR3 DNA sequence: TGTGCCAGCAGCCAAGGTCGGGGCACCTACGAGCAGTACTTC.

This clone was counted only a few times. The V gene is TRBV10-3, the J gene TRBJ1-1; no firm D call. CDR1 and CDR2 from the germline V gene are ENHRY and SYGVKD. V dropped 4 bases and J dropped 1 base, with 10 bases sitting between them. The length of the CDR3 is 14 residues. CDR3 sequence: CAISGLQRNTEAFF. The CDR3 coding sequence is TGTGCCATCAGTGGGTTGCAGAGGAACACTGAAGCTTTCTTT.

This chain joins TRBV10-3 and TRBJ1-4; perhaps TRBD1 as D (5 bases). This CDR3 is built from 14 residues. The germline CDR1 and CDR2 sequences are ENHRY and SYGVKD. The V gene lost 7 bases and the J gene lost 8 bases, with 17 bases spanning the gap. The CDR3 DNA reads as TGTGCCATCAACGAGAAGGGGAAGGAGGAAAAACTGTTTTTT. It is translated as CAINEKGKEEKLFF.

The chain has TRBV7-2 and TRBJ1-4; D remains ambiguous. The V gene's germline CDR1 is SGHTA and CDR2 FQGNSA. V gave up 5 bases and J gave up 5 bases, with 21 bases separating them. The CDR3 has 17 residues. CDR3 sequence: CASSVRPNTLGNEKLFF. The CDR3 DNA reads as TGTGCCAGCAGCGTACGCCCCAATACACTTGGGAATGAAAAACTGTTTTTT.

This clone came up once. This chain joins TRBV3-1 (or the pseudogene TRBV3-2) and TRBJ1-1, with no clear D. Germline values: CDR1 LGHDT, CDR2 YNNKEL (reference sequence). V lost 6 bases and J lost 7, with 15 bases in between. The CDR3 consists of 13 residues. The CDR3 protein is CASRPSGDREAFF. CDR3 DNA: TGTGCCAGCAGACCGTCCGGAGATCGTGAAGCTTTCTTT.

The chain uses TRBV19 and TRBJ2-3, with TRBD2 matching over 10 bases. Germline V lookup: CDR1 LNHDA, CDR2 SQIVND (reference sequence). After removal of 8 bases from V and 5 bases from J, the junction contained 4 bases not matched to a gene. The CDR3 runs to 13 residues. The CDR3 loop is CASASGSIDTQYF. In DNA form, the CDR3 reads TGTGCCAGTGCTAGCGGGAGTATAGATACGCAGTATTTT. Full variable domain (remainder filled in from reference TRBV19 and TRBJ2-3): DGGITQSPKYLFRKEGQNVTLSCEQNLNHDAMYWYRQDPGQGLRLIYYSQIVNDFQKGDIAEGYSVSREKKESFPLTVTSAQKNPTAFYLCASASGSIDTQYFGPGTRLTVL.

A few counts support this clone. CDR3: CSVEGQVGQPQHF. Here the CDR3 DNA reads TGCAGCGTTGAAGGGCAGGTTGGTCAGCCCCAGCATTTT. The V and J genes are TRBV29-1 and TRBJ1-5; D not resolved. Germline-derived CDR1 and CDR2 are SQVTM and ANQGSEA. Trimming stripped 1 base from V and 6 bases from J, with 10 bases between. CDR3 length equals 13 residues.

This clone was found a few times. The chain uses TRBV5-5 and TRBJ2-5, with a possible D match to TRBD2 (5 bases). CDR1 SGHKS and CDR2 YYEKEE come from the germline V gene (reference sequence). This CDR3 has 13 amino acids. Trimming removed 2 bases at V and 4 bases at J, with 9 bases between. As DNA, the CDR3 is TGTGCCAGCAGCTTTTCTAGCTTAGAGACCCAGTACTTC. Translating it yields CASSFSSLETQYF.

The chain is built from TRBV12-2 and TRBJ2-5; no DNA check was done on the table's D call, TRBD2. TRBV12-2 is a recognized pseudogene. The CDR3 consists of 13 residues. The CDR3 sequence: CASRLTGEETQYF. The CDR3 DNA reads as TGTGCAAGTCGCTTAACGGGGGAAGAGACCCAGTACTTC.

The J gene is TRBJ2-5, the V gene TRBV3-1 (or the pseudogene TRBV3-2); no clear D. The CDR3 runs to 12 residues. Germline loops: CDR1 LGHDT, CDR2 YNNKEL (reference sequence). The V end lost 1 base, the J end lost 2 bases, and 2 bases lay between the germline ends. CDR3 protein: CASSQVQETQYF. For the CDR3, the DNA is TGTGCCAGCAGCCAAGTTCAAGAGACCCAGTACTTC.

The chain employs TRBV29-1 and TRBJ1-1; 9 bases map to TRBD1. V lost 7 bases, J lost 9 bases, and 9 bases stayed unmatched. The germline V gene has CDR1 SQVTM and CDR2 ANQGSEA. The CDR3 contains 12 residues. This CDR3 reads CSALPDRGKAFF. In DNA form, the CDR3 reads TGCAGCGCCCTGCCGGACAGGGGAAAAGCTTTCTTT.

This clone was counted a single time. The J gene is TRBJ2-1, the V gene TRBV18; TRBD1 matches at 11 bases. Per germline, CDR1 KGHSH and CDR2 LQKENI. With V trimmed by 3 bases and J by 4 bases, 5 bases remained unmatched. The CDR3 runs to 16 residues. The CDR3 here is CASSPAGTGGYNEQFF. The CDR3 DNA reads TGTGCCAGCTCACCGGCCGGGACAGGGGGATACAATGAGCAGTTCTTC.

Only one count was recorded for this clone. The V gene is TRBV6-5, the J gene TRBJ2-6; D possibly corresponds to TRBD1 (6 bases). Germline V gives CDR1 MNHEY, CDR2 SVGAGI. The CDR3 is made up of 15 amino acids. V was cut by 7 bases and J by 1 base, with 11 bases left in between. In DNA form, the CDR3 reads TGTGCCAGCACAGGGGTAGAGTCTGGGGCCAACGTCCTGACTTTC. It is translated as CASTGVESGANVLTF.

This chain connects TRBV18 to TRBJ1-2; D is possibly TRBD1 (6 bases). From germline, CDR1 is KGHSH and CDR2 LQKENI. The CDR3 is 16 residues long. With 3 bases removed from V and 7 bases from J, the gap between germline ends came to 21 bases. The chain's CDR3 is CASSPVGRGATLGYTF. CDR3 sequence (DNA): TGTGCCAGCTCACCGGTCGGTAGGGGGGCGACCCTTGGCTACACCTTC.

This clone was observed once. For the CDR3, the DNA is TGTGCCAGCAGCGCCGGGACAGGGTCCACCGGGGAGCTGTTTTTT. Protein: CASSAGTGSTGELFF. J is TRBJ2-2 and V is TRBV7-9, with TRBD1 identical over 9 bases. The V segment lost 5 bases and the J segment 4 bases; nucleotides outside the gene matches: 5. The CDR3 loop spans 15 amino acids. CDR1 SEHNR and CDR2 FQNEAQ come from the germline V gene (reference sequence).

This clone was counted a single time. The V call is TRBV19, the J call TRBJ2-4; D unresolved. The CDR3 has 13 residues. V dropped 7 bases and J dropped 6 bases, with 13 bases sitting between them. Germline assignment: CDR1 LNHDA and CDR2 SQIVND (reference sequence). In DNA, the CDR3 is TGTGCCAGTAAAGTCCTAGGTGGAAACATTCAGTACTTC. It codes for CASKVLGGNIQYF.

CDR3 sequence reads: CASSLAVGNTEAFF. In DNA form, the CDR3 reads TGTGCCAGCAGCTTAGCGGTGGGGAACACTGAAGCTTTCTTT. The chain recombines TRBV7-9 with TRBJ1-1; D not certain. Between the trimmed V and J ends, which lost 0 bases and 1 base, there was a span of 6 bases. This CDR3 is 14 amino acids long. The V gene's germline CDR1 is SEHNR and CDR2 FQNEAQ (reference sequence).

The chain joins TRBV4-3 to TRBJ1-4; possibly TRBD1 for D (6 bases). CDR3 length equals 15 residues. Germline V gene lookup returns CDR1 LGHNA and CDR2 YSLEER. Between the trimmed V and J ends, which lost 4 bases and 10 bases, there was a span of 19 bases. The CDR3 DNA sequence: TGCGCCAGCAGCCCGACGTGGGGGGCAGGCGGAAAACTGTTTTTT. As protein: CASSPTWGAGGKLFF.

There are a few counts of this clone. This chain uses TRBV28 with TRBJ2-2; the D is unclear. The CDR3 has 13 amino acids. From germline, CDR1 is MDHEN and CDR2 SYDVKM. V lost 6 bases to trimming and J lost 6 bases, with 11 bases between them. The CDR3 DNA is TGTGCCAGCAGCCTTCTGGGCCCCGGGGAGCTGTTTTTT. It yields the protein CASSLLGPGELFF.

The V and J genes are TRBV28 and TRBJ2-1, with 13 bases that match TRBD2. This CDR3 is built from 17 residues. The trim removed 6 bases at V and 6 bases at J, leaving 11 bases unmatched. The germline CDR1 and CDR2 sequences are MDHEN and SYDVKM. DNA of the CDR3: TGTGCCAGCAGGGACGGGACTAGCGGGACTTTTAGCAATGAGCAGTTCTTC. Translating gives CASRDGTSGTFSNEQFF.

This clone was seen only a few times. The chain joins TRBV2 to TRBJ1-2; 7 bases agree with TRBD1. The trim removed 7 bases at V and 0 bases at J, leaving 5 bases unmatched. Germline V gene lookup returns CDR1 SNHLY and CDR2 FYNNEI. The CDR3 runs to 14 residues. The CDR3 is CASNGQETNYGYTF. CDR3 coding DNA: TGTGCCAGCAATGGACAGGAGACTAACTATGGCTACACCTTC. The full variable domain, in which reference TRBV2 and TRBJ1-2 provide the parts outside the CDR3, is EPEVTQTPSHQVTQMGQEVILRCVPISNHLYFYWYRQILGQKVEFLVSFYNNEISEKSEIFDDQFSVERPDGSNFTLKIRSTKLEDSAMYFCASNGQETNYGYTFGSGTRLTVV.

This sequence joins TRBV10-3 and TRBJ1-2; D remains ambiguous. Trimming cost V 3 bases and J 5 bases, with 4 bases left between them. The CDR3 sequence is 11 residues long. The germline gives CDR1 ENHRY, CDR2 SYGVKD. CDR3 amino acids: CAISDMYGYTF. CDR3 coding DNA: TGTGCCATCAGTGACATGTATGGCTACACCTTC.

V and J are TRBV18 and TRBJ2-1, with D possibly called TRBD1 or TRBD2 (6 bases each). The CDR3 covers 16 residues. The germline gives CDR1 KGHSH, CDR2 LQKENI. Trimming shortened V by 0 bases and J by 1 base, and 10 bases separated the two germline ends. The CDR3 spells CASSPPGGGSYNEQFF. The CDR3 DNA reads as TGTGCCAGCTCACCACCCGGAGGGGGGTCCTACAATGAGCAGTTCTTC.

V and J are TRBV7-9 and TRBJ2-7; D tentatively fits TRBD1 or TRBD2 (5 bases each). The germline V and J ends were trimmed by 7 bases and 6 bases, with 19 bases remaining between them. Germline lookup yields CDR1 SEHNR and CDR2 FQNEAQ (reference sequence). The length of the CDR3 is 14 residues. CDR3 in amino acids: CASTTGRGVSEQYF. Written as DNA, the CDR3 is TGTGCCAGCACCACAGGACGGGGAGTCTCCGAGCAGTACTTC.

J is TRBJ2-1 and V is TRBV5-1; no firm D call. The CDR3 consists of 13 residues. Germline lookup yields CDR1 SGHRS and CDR2 YFSETQ. The V end lost 0 bases, the J end lost 2 bases, and 3 bases lay between the germline ends. CDR3: CASSLGTYNEQFF. The CDR3 nucleotides read TGCGCCAGCAGCTTGGGCACCTACAATGAGCAGTTCTTC.

The chain combines TRBV19 with TRBJ1-5; D remains ambiguous. The CDR3 extends over 15 amino acids. The germline CDR1 and CDR2 sequences are LNHDA and SQIVND (reference sequence). Between the trimmed V and J ends, which lost 3 bases and 1 base, there was a span of 10 bases. DNA for the CDR3: TGTGCCAGTAGTATGGATGCTGTGAGCAATCAGCCCCAGCATTTT. This sequence encodes CASSMDAVSNQPQHF.

This clone was detected a few times. V and J are TRBV18 and TRBJ1-2, with 8 nucleotides matching TRBD1. Losses at the gene ends were 2 bases for V and 7 bases for J; bases not matched to a gene: 6. CDR1 and CDR2 (germline): KGHSH, LQKENI. This CDR3 is 14 amino acids long. The CDR3 sequence is CASSPEYQGAGYTF. The CDR3 DNA is TGTGCCAGCTCACCAGAGTATCAGGGGGCTGGCTACACCTTC.

The genes are TRBV7-9 and TRBJ1-5, with 7 bases aligning to TRBD1. The CDR3 length is 13 residues. Germline assignment: CDR1 SEHNR and CDR2 FQNEAQ (reference sequence). Trimming at V came to 5 bases and at J to 7 bases, leaving 5 bases not matched to a gene. CDR3 protein: CASSPTGSQPQHF. DNA for the CDR3: TGTGCCAGCAGCCCGACAGGGTCACAGCCCCAGCATTTT.

The chain recombines TRBV2 with TRBJ1-5; no reliable D call. Trimming took off 6 bases at V and 3 bases at J, with 12 bases between the two ends. From germline, CDR1 is SNHLY and CDR2 FYNNEI. The CDR3 runs 14 residues. The CDR3: CASSREADNQPQHF. The CDR3 DNA sequence: TGTGCCAGCAGCAGAGAGGCGGACAATCAGCCCCAGCATTTT.

The rearrangement joins TRBV24-1 to TRBJ1-2, with a weak D call TRBD1 (5 bases). Germline V gene data show CDR1 as KGHDR and CDR2 as SFDVKD. The CDR3 sequence is 13 residues long. With 6 bases removed from V and 2 bases from J, the gap between germline ends came to 9 bases. CDR3 sequence reads: CATSRDGNYGYTF. CDR3 DNA sequence: TGTGCCACCAGTCGGGACGGAAACTATGGCTACACCTTC.

Points on this clone: The junction and the germline gene differ at one end; a read error may be behind it. The chain uses TRBV7-7 and TRBJ2-5; D is ambiguous. The CDR3 covers 13 residues. The germline CDR1 and CDR2 sequences are SSHAT and FNYEAQ (reference sequence). The CDR3 DNA is TGTGCTAGCAGCTTGGCCTACCAAGAGACCCAGTACTTC. Translation: CASSLAYQETQYF.